This T cell receptor (beta chain) was recovered during a study of T cell responses to AZD1222 COVID-19 vaccine. Study findings and constraints: A mostly white British donor set with more females was recruited, and clonal diversity was possibly underestimated. The CD4 TCRs associated with vaccination extended across spike and predominated at 160-218 and 743-854.

The CDR3 consists of 12 residues. Trimming pared 8 bases from V and 4 bases from J, leaving 9 bases between. Germline-derived CDR1 and CDR2 are ENHRY and SYGVKD. Using immunoSEQ multiplex PCR, the repertoire was profiled, and TCRdb retains in-frame clones only, with some absent. This sample has under 80,000 clones, with around 90% found just once. About this clone: Its antigen is still unknown.

This rearrangement joins TRBV10-3 to TRBJ1-5, with a tentative D call TRBD1 (6 bases). The receptor was isolated from an adult who received the AZD1222 COVID-19 vaccine. The sample consisted of peripheral blood, taken 28 days after the second AZD1222 dose. CDR3 protein: CAIGQPNQPQHF. CDR3 nucleotide sequence: TGTGCCATCGGACAGCCTAATCAGCCCCAGCATTTT.